Shown below are 25 T cell receptor beta chains from a single sample sequenced in a study of beta chain features in type 1 diabetes. Isolated RNA was reverse transcribed in full, so expressed TCRB transcripts were sequenced. The repertoire was sequenced with immunoSEQ multiplex PCR; TCRdb's copy has only in-frame clones and lacks some. The data contain roughly 370,000 clones, about 15% of them seen just once; the ten biggest clones take up 0.035% to 0.04%. Material: naive CD4+ T cells from blood. The receptors come from a man aged 25 to 45 in good health.

This clone was found a few times. The genes are TRBV29-1 and TRBJ2-1, with D perhaps TRBD2 (5 bases). CDR3 length: 11 residues. Trimming left V 5 bases short and J 6 bases short, with 8 bases between. Germline V gene lookup returns CDR1 SQVTM and CDR2 ANQGSEA. CDR3 region: CSVWAGNEQFF. CDR3 sequence (DNA): TGCAGCGTTTGGGCGGGCAATGAGCAGTTCTTC.

This clone has a handful of counts. This chain connects TRBV9 to TRBJ2-6, with no clear D. The CDR3 consists of 16 residues. Looked up from germline, CDR1 is SGDLS and CDR2 is YYNGEE. Trimming stripped 3 bases from V and 0 bases from J, with 10 bases between. The CDR3 DNA sequence: TGTGCCAGCAGCGGAACAGTTCCCTCTGGGGCCAACGTCCTGACTTTC. This encodes CASSGTVPSGANVLTF.

The rearrangement uses TRBV13 and TRBJ2-5; D might be TRBD1 or TRBD2, each matching 5 bases. The CDR3 runs 14 residues. Germline V CDR1 and CDR2: PRHDT, FYEKMQ (reference sequence). Trimming cost V 5 bases and J 4 bases, with 14 bases left between them. CDR3 loop: CASSLGTDGETQYF. The CDR3 nucleotides read TGTGCCAGCAGCCTCGGGACGGATGGAGAGACCCAGTACTTC.

The gene calls are TRBV7-9 and TRBJ1-1, with D hard to call. The CDR3 extends over 13 amino acids. Trimming cost V 4 bases and J 3 bases, with 9 bases left between them. CDR1 and CDR2 (germline): SEHNR, FQNEAQ (reference sequence). CDR3 protein: CASSSSADTEAFF. CDR3 DNA sequence: TGTGCCAGCAGCTCGTCGGCGGACACTGAAGCTTTCTTT.

This clone came up a few times. This chain joins TRBV9 and TRBJ2-4, with D possibly being TRBD2 (6 bases). This CDR3 is built from 18 residues. V was trimmed by 4 bases and J by 0 bases, leaving 20 bases between them. In germline, CDR1 is SGDLS, CDR2 YYNGEE. The CDR3 DNA reads TGTGCCAGCAGCTCTACCACCGGGACTGCCCTAGCCAAAAACATTCAGTACTTC. Translation gives CASSSTTGTALAKNIQYF. The entire variable domain, with the rest obtained from reference TRBV9 and TRBJ2-4, is as follows: DSGVTQTPKHLITATGQRVTLRCSPRSGDLSVYWYQQSLDQGLQFLIQYYNGEERAKGNILERFSAQQFPDLHSELNLSSLELGDSALYFCASSSTTGTALAKNIQYFGAGTRLSVL.

In this sample, this clone turned up a few times. The chain carries TRBV14 and TRBJ2-5, with unresolved D. The germline V gene has CDR1 SGHDN and CDR2 FVKESK. The length of the CDR3 is 13 residues. Trimming took 0 bases from V and 10 from J, leaving 12 bases between them. This CDR3 reads CASSQEYPLSQYF. For the CDR3, the DNA is TGTGCCAGCAGCCAAGAGTATCCTCTGAGCCAGTACTTC.

V and J are TRBV27 and TRBJ2-5, with 8 bases matching TRBD2. Germline V gives CDR1 MNHEY, CDR2 SMNVEV (reference sequence). The CDR3 is 16 amino acids. V was clipped by 6 bases and J by 5 bases; unmatched bases: 14. The chain's CDR3 is CASSSPPSAGGETQYF. The CDR3 coding sequence is TGTGCCAGCAGCTCCCCTCCCTCCGCGGGAGGTGAGACCCAGTACTTC.

This clone was observed a few times. The V call is TRBV29-1, the J call TRBJ1-2; maybe TRBD1 (5 bases). Trimming stripped 4 bases from V and 0 bases from J, with 15 bases between. From germline, CDR1 is SQVTM and CDR2 ANQGSEA. The CDR3 is 15 amino acids. The CDR3 DNA reads TGCAGCGTTGGGGACCCCTACCCATCTAACTATGGCTACACCTTC. Encoded protein: CSVGDPYPSNYGYTF.

In nucleotides, the CDR3 is TGCAGCGCCTACAGGGTCGTCTATGGCTACACCTTC. Protein: CSAYRVVYGYTF. The rearrangement uses TRBV29-1 and TRBJ1-2; tentative D call: TRBD1 (6 bases). Germline V gene lookup returns CDR1 SQVTM and CDR2 ANQGSEA. The V end lost 7 bases, the J end lost 4 bases, and 13 bases lay between the germline ends. The CDR3 is made up of 12 amino acids.

This clone was recorded a few times. This chain connects TRBV28 to TRBJ1-5; no definite D call. This CDR3 spans 14 amino acids. V lost 4 bases, J lost 6 bases, and 13 bases lay in between. Germline-derived CDR1 and CDR2 are MDHEN and SYDVKM. The CDR3 loop reads CASSSTPATQPQHF. Written as DNA, the CDR3 is TGTGCCAGCAGTTCCACCCCTGCTACTCAGCCCCAGCATTTT.

The CDR3 DNA reads TGTGCCAGCAGTCTTACGACCGATGTGACTGGCTACACCTTC. Translating it yields CASSLTTDVTGYTF. This rearrangement joins TRBV2 to TRBJ1-2; D remains ambiguous. Trimming cost V 5 bases and J 7 bases, with 17 bases left between them. The CDR3 contains 14 residues. Germline lookup yields CDR1 SNHLY and CDR2 FYNNEI.

J is TRBJ2-1 and V is TRBV2, with D hard to call. This CDR3 comprises 16 residues. Trimming removed 6 bases at V and 1 base at J, with 16 bases between. In germline, CDR1 is SNHLY, CDR2 FYNNEI. The DNA for the CDR3 is TGTGCCAGCAGCCTAAGCGTTCCTAGGTCCTACAATGAGCAGTTCTTC. It specifies CASSLSVPRSYNEQFF.

The chain is built from TRBV15 and TRBJ2-7; 9 nucleotides line up with TRBD1. Germline V gene data show CDR1 as LNHNV and CDR2 as YYDKDF (reference sequence). This CDR3 has 14 amino acids. Trimming cost V 0 bases and J 6 bases; bases outside gene matches: 3. CDR3 DNA sequence: TGTGCCACCAGCAGAGATCCGGGACAGGGCGAGCAGTACGTC. This encodes CATSRDPGQGEQYV.

This rearrangement joins TRBV5-1 to TRBJ2-3, with TRBD1 matching 9 bases. The germline V gene encodes CDR1 SGHRS and CDR2 YFSETQ. The CDR3 sequence is 16 residues long. J gave up 2 bases and V 4 bases, and 8 bases lay outside the gene matches. As DNA, the CDR3 is TGCGCCAGCAGCCGGTCCGGGACAGGGAACACAGATACGCAGTATTTT. Amino acids: CASSRSGTGNTDTQYF.

This chain links TRBV18 with TRBJ2-1, with D perhaps matching TRBD2 (6 bases). V was pared by 2 bases and J by 0 bases, with 8 bases between. This CDR3 is built from 15 residues. CDR1 and CDR2 from the germline V gene are KGHSH and LQKENI. The CDR3 coding sequence is TGTGCCAGCTCACCAGCGACTAGCTCCTACAATGAGCAGTTCTTC. Amino acids: CASSPATSSYNEQFF.

This clone was found a few times. V gene TRBV18 combines with J gene TRBJ1-3, with 8 bases aligning to TRBD1. V lost 4 bases, J lost 1 base, and 6 bases stayed unmatched. Germline loops: CDR1 KGHSH, CDR2 LQKENI. This CDR3 is built from 16 residues. The CDR3 sequence: CASSRDRGSSGNTIYF. The CDR3 region has the DNA TGTGCCAGCTCACGTGACAGGGGTTCGTCTGGAAACACCATATATTTT.

This CDR3 reads CAISEGTSGSETQYF. The CDR3 DNA sequence: TGTGCCATCAGTGAGGGGACTAGCGGGAGTGAGACCCAGTACTTC. This chain links TRBV10-3 with TRBJ2-5; 14 bases are a match to TRBD2. Trimming cost V 2 bases and J 5 bases; bases outside gene matches: 1. The CDR3 covers 15 residues. Germline V gene sequence: CDR1 ENHRY, CDR2 SYGVKD.

This clone has ten or more counts. The genes are TRBV28 and TRBJ2-4; D unclear. V lost 3 bases to trimming and J lost 7 bases, with 7 bases between them. Germline V gene sequence: CDR1 MDHEN, CDR2 SYDVKM. The CDR3 spans 12 residues. The CDR3 DNA reads TGTGCCAGCAGTTTGATTAAGAACATTCAGTACTTC. Translated, it gives CASSLIKNIQYF.

The rearrangement joins TRBV25-1 to TRBJ2-3, with D maybe TRBD2 (6 bases). The germline V gene encodes CDR1 MGHDK and CDR2 SYGVNS. Trimming removed 4 bases at V and 4 bases at J, with 9 bases between. CDR3 length: 13 amino acids. The CDR3 sequence is CASSAGLPDTQYF. The CDR3 region has the DNA TGTGCCAGCAGTGCGGGACTGCCAGATACGCAGTATTTT.

This clone has just a few counts. The chain is built from TRBV5-4 and TRBJ2-1; D is ambiguous. CDR3 length equals 11 residues. CDR1 and CDR2 from the germline V gene are SGHNT and YYREEE (reference sequence). The V end lost 0 bases, the J end lost 7 bases, and 2 bases lay between the germline ends. The CDR3 spells CASSLENEQFF. The CDR3 DNA follows: TGTGCCAGCAGCTTGGAGAATGAGCAGTTCTTC.

This clone has more than one count but fewer than ten. V and J are TRBV4-3 and TRBJ2-2, with 8 bases that match TRBD1. The CDR3 is 16 amino acids. From germline, CDR1 is LGHNA and CDR2 YSLEER. The trim removed 5 bases at V and 7 bases at J, leaving 12 bases unmatched. The CDR3 reads CASSKGQDLKGGELFF. CDR3 in DNA: TGCGCCAGCAGCAAGGGACAGGACCTTAAGGGCGGGGAGCTGTTTTTT.

This clone has only a few counts. The chain links TRBV6-1 to TRBJ2-3; 10 bases line up with TRBD2. Germline V gene data show CDR1 as MNHNS and CDR2 as SASEGT. The V and J ends lost 3 bases and 2 bases, in that order; junction bases with no gene match: 5. The CDR3 covers 16 residues. This chain's CDR3 is CASSELAGVPTDTQYF. For the CDR3, the DNA is TGTGCCAGCAGTGAGCTAGCGGGGGTACCCACAGATACGCAGTATTTT.

The chain joins TRBV6-5 to TRBJ1-4; D gene ambiguous. CDR3 size: 14 residues. V gave up 0 bases and J gave up 3 bases, with 5 bases separating them. Germline assignment: CDR1 MNHEY and CDR2 SVGAGI. This CDR3 reads CASSYSRANEKLFF. In nucleotides, the CDR3 is TGTGCCAGCAGTTACTCGAGGGCTAATGAAAAACTGTTTTTT.

The CDR3 loop reads CASSQDPSSRETQYF. CDR3 nucleotide sequence: TGCGCCAGCAGCCAAGATCCATCCAGCCGCGAGACCCAGTACTTC. The chain has TRBV4-3 and TRBJ2-5; D call uncertain. The germline V gene encodes CDR1 LGHNA and CDR2 YSLEER. V lost 0 bases and J 5 bases, leaving 13 bases between the germline ends. This CDR3 has 15 residues.

This chain links TRBV6-1 with TRBJ2-3, with TRBD2 matching over 10 bases. The ends lost 10 bases at V and 0 bases at J; junction bases unmatched: 4. Germline values: CDR1 MNHNS, CDR2 SASEGT. The CDR3 covers 14 residues. DNA for the CDR3: TGTGCCACCGTACTAGCGGGGAGCACAGATACGCAGTATTTT. Its translation: CATVLAGSTDTQYF.